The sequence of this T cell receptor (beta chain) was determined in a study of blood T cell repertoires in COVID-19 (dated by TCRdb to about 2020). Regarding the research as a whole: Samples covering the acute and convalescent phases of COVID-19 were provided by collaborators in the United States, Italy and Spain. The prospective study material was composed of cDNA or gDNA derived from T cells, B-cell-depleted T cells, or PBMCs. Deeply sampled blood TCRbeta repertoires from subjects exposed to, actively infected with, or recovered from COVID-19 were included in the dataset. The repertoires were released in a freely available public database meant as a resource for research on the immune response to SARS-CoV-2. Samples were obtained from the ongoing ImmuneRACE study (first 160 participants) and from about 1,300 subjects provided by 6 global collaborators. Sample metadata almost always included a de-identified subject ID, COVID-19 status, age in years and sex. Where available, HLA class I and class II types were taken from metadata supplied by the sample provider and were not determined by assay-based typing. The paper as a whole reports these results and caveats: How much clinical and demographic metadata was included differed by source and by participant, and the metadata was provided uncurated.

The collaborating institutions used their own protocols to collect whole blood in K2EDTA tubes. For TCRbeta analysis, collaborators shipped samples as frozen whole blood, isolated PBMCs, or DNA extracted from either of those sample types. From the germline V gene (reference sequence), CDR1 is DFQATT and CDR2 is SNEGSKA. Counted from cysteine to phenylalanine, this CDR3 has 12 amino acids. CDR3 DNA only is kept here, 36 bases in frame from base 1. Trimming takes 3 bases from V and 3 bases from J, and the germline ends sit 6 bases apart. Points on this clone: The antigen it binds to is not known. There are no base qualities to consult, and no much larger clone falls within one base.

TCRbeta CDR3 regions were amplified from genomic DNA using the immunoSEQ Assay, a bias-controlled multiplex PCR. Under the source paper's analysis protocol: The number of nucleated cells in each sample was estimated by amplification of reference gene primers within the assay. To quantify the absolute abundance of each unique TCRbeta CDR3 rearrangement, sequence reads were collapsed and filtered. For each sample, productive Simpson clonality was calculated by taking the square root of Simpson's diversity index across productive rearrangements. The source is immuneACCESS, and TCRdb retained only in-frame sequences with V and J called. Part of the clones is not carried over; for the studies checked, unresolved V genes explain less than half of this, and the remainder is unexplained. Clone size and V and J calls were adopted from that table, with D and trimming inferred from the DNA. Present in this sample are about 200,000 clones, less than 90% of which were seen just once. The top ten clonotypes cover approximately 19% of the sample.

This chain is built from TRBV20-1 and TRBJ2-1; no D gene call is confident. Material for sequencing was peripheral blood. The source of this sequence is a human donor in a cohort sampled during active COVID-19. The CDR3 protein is CSASLSYNEQFF. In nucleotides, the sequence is TGCAGTGCTAGTCTAAGCTACAATGAGCAGTTCTTC.